The clone carrying this TCR beta chain showed up just a few times. Its antigen remains unidentified. The data stem from a study of cytomegalovirus exposure and HLA in healthy donors. Study-level background: Tens of millions of unique TCRs from HLA-typed donors were held in an early data release.

General study results and limits: Among the most significant clusters, several appeared linked to common viral pathogens in a later analysis. The authors enumerated some 170 TCR beta chains as linked to cytomegalovirus. Compared with the roughly 700-donor mean, an Asian-associated ancestry cluster reportedly had fewer N-insertions, according to a later analysis.

The CDR3 is 15 amino acids. CDR1 and CDR2 from the germline V gene are MDHEN and SYDVKM. Trimming took off 1 base at V and 2 bases at J, with 6 bases between the two ends. In the PCR, 60 Vbeta and 13 Jbeta primers were used. Clones were read by immunoSEQ multiplex PCR, and TCRdb kept only the in-frame ones, dropping some. The repertoire includes about 110,000 clones, roughly 76% of them detected once, and approximately 7.2% sits in the top ten. The clonotype originates from a man aged 25 to 45 in good health and CMV-seropositive. This chain connects TRBV28 to TRBJ2-6; weak D call: TRBD2 (5 bases). The sequencing input was PBMCs. The CDR3 DNA reads as TGTGCCAGCAGTTTATTCGGGGCTGGGGCCAACGTCCTGACTTTC. Translation gives CASSLFGAGANVLTF.